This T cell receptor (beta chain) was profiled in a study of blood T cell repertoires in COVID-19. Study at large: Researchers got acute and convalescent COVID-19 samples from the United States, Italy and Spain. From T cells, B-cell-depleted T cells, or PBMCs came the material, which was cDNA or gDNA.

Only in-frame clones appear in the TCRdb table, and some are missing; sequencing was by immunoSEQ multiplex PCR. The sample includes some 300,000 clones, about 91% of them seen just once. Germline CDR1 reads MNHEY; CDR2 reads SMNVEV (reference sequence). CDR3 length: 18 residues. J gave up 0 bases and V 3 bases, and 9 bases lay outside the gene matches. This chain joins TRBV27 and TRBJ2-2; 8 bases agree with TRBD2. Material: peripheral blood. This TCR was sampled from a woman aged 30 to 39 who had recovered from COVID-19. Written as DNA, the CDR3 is TGTGCCAGCAGTTTTCGGGCGGGGGGCCCTGCGAACACCGGGGAGCTGTTTTTT. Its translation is CASSFRAGGPANTGELFF.